Listed below are T cell receptor beta chains from one sample, sequenced in a study of cytomegalovirus exposure and HLA in healthy donors. The repertoire was sequenced with immunoSEQ multiplex PCR; TCRdb's copy has only in-frame clones and lacks some. Of about 160,000 clones listed, approximately 80% are singletons. Material: PBMCs. The receptors shown here come from a young man in good health and CMV-seropositive. CDR3s leave out the opening cysteine and the closing phenylalanine or tryptophan.

ASGDRGINNEQF	TRBV6-6	TRBJ2-1
AISEGGDRNTGELF	TRBV10-3	TRBJ2-2
ASSLGGTEVGYEQY	TRBV11-2	TRBJ2-7
ASSMERSYEQY	TRBV7-2	TRBJ2-7
ASSLAGASTYEQY	TRBV5-1	.
ASSLEGRGEKLF	TRBV7-6	TRBJ1-4
ASSLSPQRGDSLETQY	TRBV5-6	TRBJ2-5
ASTRGVAGNGGTDTQY	TRBV27	TRBJ2-3
ASNSQGTDTQY	TRBV27	TRBJ2-3
ASSATRTSGGETQY	TRBV9	TRBJ2-5
ASSLGVAGSQY	TRBV27	TRBJ2-4
ASGKTGGETQY	TRBV12-5	TRBJ2-5
ASSQDHEGDYGYT	TRBV4-3	TRBJ1-2
ASSLSAVEGYT	TRBV5-1	TRBJ1-2
ASSLSLDRRHANEAF	TRBV13	TRBJ1-1
ASSLVVGAHEQY	TRBV5-1	TRBJ2-7
ASSQGQGSYEQY	TRBV9	TRBJ2-7
ASSQEARRANQPQH	TRBV4-3	TRBJ1-5
SVDGLAGAADTQY	TRBV29-1	TRBJ2-3
ASSLDYGETQY	TRBV27	TRBJ2-5
ASSSDYRGLTEPQH	TRBV6-5	TRBJ1-5
ASSRTGQGVSGVEQF	TRBV19	TRBJ2-1
ASSEQGQEVSNEQF	TRBV2	TRBJ2-1
ASSPTGWGEEPQH	TRBV7-2	TRBJ1-5
ASSSDRGPSPITEAF	TRBV7-2	TRBJ1-1
ARGSVSSGANVLT	TRBV30	TRBJ2-6
ASSLLAGGGPQETQY	TRBV5-6	TRBJ2-5
AISESFGGQGNYNEQF	TRBV10-3	TRBJ2-1
AISVGVYEQY	TRBV10-3	TRBJ2-7
ASSDDGRANYGYT	TRBV2	TRBJ1-2
ASMHSGGRTEAF	TRBV5-6	TRBJ1-1
AWNPRGQGAIQPQH	TRBV30	TRBJ1-5
ASSRTGNNSPLH	TRBV6-5	TRBJ1-6
ASSVLAPIGNTIY	TRBV2	TRBJ1-3
ASSDGTSYNEQF	TRBV6-4	TRBJ2-1
ASSLGAGVFGELF	TRBV7-8	TRBJ2-2
ASSELPSRVGTDTQY	TRBV2	TRBJ2-3
ASSIGAQETQY	TRBV19	TRBJ2-5
ASSLESGRGGTGELF	TRBV7-2	TRBJ2-2
ASSPPSGGDEQY	TRBV18	TRBJ2-7